These 30 T cell receptor beta chains share one sample of origin, sequenced in a study of a mutant IDH1 vaccine in newly diagnosed glioma. The assay was immunoSEQ multiplex PCR, and TCRdb's table has in-frame clones only and misses some. The sample contains 75,000 to 85,000 clones, around 90% of which appear only once. Time point of the sample: week 5, during vaccination. Each dose of the vaccine consisted of 300 ug of mutant IDH1 20-mer peptide, with topical imiquimod. These receptors' antigens are unknown. The sample was PBMCs, taken from a glioma patient whose treatment included an IDH1 peptide vaccine. The source is a woman aged 45-65 years with glioma.

The chain joins TRBV18 to TRBJ1-5; possible D gene TRBD1, 5 bases. This CDR3 has 16 amino acids. The germline V and J ends were trimmed by 3 bases and 0 bases, with 12 bases remaining between them. The germline gives CDR1 KGHSH, CDR2 LQKENI. The CDR3 protein is CASSPGTPYSNQPQHF. CDR3 DNA sequence: TGTGCCAGCTCACCGGGGACCCCATATAGCAATCAGCCCCAGCATTTT. The variable domain in full, completed from reference TRBV18 and TRBJ1-5, reads NAGVMQNPRHLVRRRGQEARLRCSPMKGHSHVYWYRQLPEEGLKFMVYLQKENIIDESGMPKERFSAEFPKEGPSILRIQQVVRGDSAAYFCASSPGTPYSNQPQHFGDGTRLSIL.

This clone was recorded only once. V and J are TRBV28 and TRBJ1-2; TRBD1 is a possible D gene (5 bases). Trimming took 6 bases from V and 4 from J, leaving 12 bases between them. Germline values: CDR1 MDHEN, CDR2 SYDVKM. CDR3 size: 13 residues. CDR3 in DNA: TGTGCCAGCAGACAGGACTCGCTCTATGGCTACACCTTC. It encodes CASRQDSLYGYTF.

This chain links TRBV28 with TRBJ2-1, with D tentatively TRBD2 (6 bases). Trimming shortened V by 5 bases and J by 10 bases, and 21 bases separated the two germline ends. Germline loops: CDR1 MDHEN, CDR2 SYDVKM. This CDR3 comprises 15 residues. CDR3 loop: CASSPPFFREYEQFF. The DNA for the CDR3 is TGTGCCAGCAGTCCTCCCTTTTTCCGGGAGTACGAGCAGTTCTTC.

This rearrangement joins TRBV19 to TRBJ1-1, with D tentatively TRBD1 (6 bases). V was pared by 3 bases and J by 8 bases, with 16 bases between. The CDR3 runs 14 residues. Germline V gene sequence: CDR1 LNHDA, CDR2 SQIVND (reference sequence). The CDR3, as DNA: TGTGCCAGTAGTATCACAGGGTTCATCGAAGAAGCTTTCTTT. The encoded protein is CASSITGFIEEAFF.

The genes are TRBV7-6 and TRBJ2-1, with 7 bases that match TRBD2. The germline gives CDR1 SGHVS, CDR2 FNYEAQ. Trimming cost V 5 bases and J 7 bases; bases outside gene matches: 14. The CDR3 totals 16 residues. CDR3 coding DNA: TGTGCCAGCAGCCCGACCGGCGGGAGCACTGGGAATGAGCAGTTCTTC. This translates into CASSPTGGSTGNEQFF.

The gene calls are TRBV6-1 and TRBJ2-5, with 9 bases lining up with TRBD1. The junction had 0 bases not matched to a gene; V was cut back by 1 base and J by 3 bases. Germline assignment: CDR1 MNHNS and CDR2 SASEGT. The CDR3 length is 14 residues. Here the CDR3 reads CASSEGTGEETQYF. The CDR3 nucleotides are TGTGCCAGCAGTGAAGGGACAGGGGAAGAGACCCAGTACTTC.

V usage is TRBV30 and J usage is TRBJ2-1, with 7 bases that match TRBD2. The CDR3 runs to 14 residues. The germline V gene has CDR1 GTSNPN and CDR2 SVGIG (reference sequence). The junction had 1 base not matched to a gene; V was cut back by 2 bases and J by 0 bases. The CDR3 reads CAWSSGGSYNEQFF. CDR3 nucleotides: TGTGCCTGGAGTTCGGGGGGCTCCTACAATGAGCAGTTCTTC.

The chain has TRBV5-1 and TRBJ2-5; no definite D call. Germline V lookup: CDR1 SGHRS, CDR2 YFSETQ. Trimming pared 4 bases from V and 1 base from J, leaving 8 bases between. The CDR3 extends over 13 amino acids. The CDR3 region is CASSPGSQETQYF. The CDR3, as DNA: TGCGCCAGCAGCCCAGGCTCCCAAGAGACCCAGTACTTC.

This chain joins TRBV29-1 and TRBJ2-5, with D tentatively TRBD2 (5 bases). Trimming stripped 0 bases from V and 11 bases from J, with 19 bases between. The germline gives CDR1 SQVTM, CDR2 ANQGSEA. The CDR3 length is 14 residues. CDR3 sequence (DNA): TGCAGCGTTGAAGAGGGAGCGACCCTCAGGCAGCAGTACTTC. Its translation is CSVEEGATLRQQYF.

The rearrangement links TRBV19 to TRBJ1-1, with 7 bases lining up with TRBD1. This CDR3 has 13 residues. V dropped 1 base and J dropped 6; count of bases not matched to a gene: 2. Germline-derived CDR1 and CDR2 are LNHDA and SQIVND (reference sequence). The CDR3, as DNA: TGTGCCAGTAGTATAGGACAGGGTCCTGAAGCTTTCTTT. Protein sequence: CASSIGQGPEAFF.

The chain carries TRBV19 and TRBJ2-6; 12 bases agree with TRBD1. This CDR3 comprises 18 residues. The V segment lost 5 bases and the J segment 2 bases; nucleotides outside the gene matches: 7. Germline V gene sequence: CDR1 LNHDA, CDR2 SQIVND (reference sequence). As DNA, the CDR3 is TGTGCCAGTAGTTTGGATGGGACAGGGGGCACTGGGGCCAACGTCCTGACTTTC. Its translation is CASSLDGTGGTGANVLTF. Drawing the rest from reference TRBV19 and TRBJ2-6, the complete variable domain is DGGITQSPKYLFRKEGQNVTLSCEQNLNHDAMYWYRQDPGQGLRLIYYSQIVNDFQKGDIAEGYSVSREKKESFPLTVTSAQKNPTAFYLCASSLDGTGGTGANVLTFGAGSRLTVL.

The V call is TRBV6-5, the J call TRBJ1-1; no definite D call. The CDR3 spans 15 residues. V lost 2 bases and J lost 4, with 14 bases in between. Germline CDR1 reads MNHEY; CDR2 reads SVGAGI. Here the CDR3 DNA reads TGTGCCAGCAGTTACCGTTGGGGATGGGGCACTGAAGCTTTCTTT. This translates into CASSYRWGWGTEAFF.

The chain employs TRBV15 and TRBJ1-5; possible D gene TRBD1, 6 bases. This CDR3 is 17 amino acids long. Trimming removed 0 bases at V and 0 bases at J, with 12 bases between. Per germline, CDR1 LNHNV and CDR2 YYDKDF (reference sequence). CDR3 sequence reads: CATSRDRGLNSNQPQHF. The CDR3 DNA reads as TGTGCCACCAGCAGAGATAGGGGGTTGAATAGCAATCAGCCCCAGCATTTT.

The chain employs TRBV2 and TRBJ2-7; TRBD1 matches 9 bases. This CDR3 region has 14 residues. Trimming cost V 5 bases and J 2 bases; bases outside gene matches: 4. Germline V lookup: CDR1 SNHLY, CDR2 FYNNEI. The CDR3 loop reads CASSLTGGTYEQYF. CDR3 DNA: TGTGCCAGCAGTCTGACAGGGGGAACCTACGAGCAGTACTTC.

The V and J genes are TRBV28 and TRBJ2-2, with TRBD1 matching over 8 bases. V shed 6 bases, J shed 5 bases, and the junction held 14 bases outside the gene matches. This CDR3 has 17 amino acids. Germline loops: CDR1 MDHEN, CDR2 SYDVKM. CDR3 loop: CASSFDYRGTVTGELFF. CDR3 sequence (DNA): TGTGCCAGCAGCTTCGATTACAGGGGGACCGTGACCGGGGAGCTGTTTTTT.

V usage is TRBV6-5 and J usage is TRBJ2-6; D is ambiguous. Per germline, CDR1 MNHEY and CDR2 SVGAGI. This CDR3 is 13 amino acids long. The V gene lost 6 bases and the J gene lost 2 bases, with 5 bases spanning the gap. The CDR3 bases are TGTGCCAGCAGCCTAACTGGGGCCAACGTCCTGACTTTC. Its protein is CASSLTGANVLTF.

The rearrangement links TRBV28 to TRBJ1-2, with 7 bases fitting TRBD1. After removal of 5 bases from V and 8 bases from J, the junction contained 8 bases not matched to a gene. This CDR3 is 13 amino acids long. The V gene's germline CDR1 is MDHEN and CDR2 SYDVKM. The CDR3 nucleotides are TGTGCCAGCAGTCCTTTGACAGGGTGGGGCTACACCTTC. As protein: CASSPLTGWGYTF.

The chain employs TRBV6-1 and TRBJ2-5, with a possible D match to TRBD2 (5 bases). The DNA end lines up better with TRBJ2-7; the J call may be wrong. CDR1 and CDR2 from the germline V gene are MNHNS and SASEGT. The CDR3 length is 10 residues. CDR3 protein: CASTGYEQYF. The DNA of the CDR3 is TGTGCCAGCACGGGATACGAGCAGTACTTC.

V and J are TRBV10-3 and TRBJ2-7; the match to TRBD1 covers 9 bases. This CDR3 has 13 residues. The trim removed 6 bases at V and 0 bases at J, leaving 0 bases unmatched. Germline loops: CDR1 ENHRY, CDR2 SYGVKD. The CDR3 region is CAIRGQGSYEQYF. The CDR3 coding sequence is TGTGCCATCAGGGGACAGGGCTCCTACGAGCAGTACTTC.

J is TRBJ1-1 and V is TRBV2; 9 nucleotides match TRBD1. This CDR3 region has 14 residues. V lost 6 bases and J lost 7; bases outside the gene matches: 9. Germline CDR1 reads SNHLY; CDR2 reads FYNNEI. The CDR3 is CASRFIETGGEAFF. Here the CDR3 DNA reads TGTGCCAGCAGATTCATCGAGACAGGGGGTGAAGCTTTCTTT. The complete variable domain, with remaining parts taken from reference TRBV2 and TRBJ1-1, reads EPEVTQTPSHQVTQMGQEVILRCVPISNHLYFYWYRQILGQKVEFLVSFYNNEISEKSEIFDDQFSVERPDGSNFTLKIRSTKLEDSAMYFCASRFIETGGEAFFGQGTRLTVV.

V usage is TRBV11-3 and J usage is TRBJ2-6, with a possible D match to TRBD1 (6 bases). The CDR3 loop spans 15 amino acids. Germline V gene sequence: CDR1 SGHNT, CDR2 YENEEA. V shed 4 bases and J shed 2 bases, with 9 bases lying between them. DNA for the CDR3: TGTGCCAGCAGCTCCAAGGGGGCTGGGGCCAACGTCCTGACTTTC. This codes for CASSSKGAGANVLTF.

This chain joins TRBV7-9 and TRBJ2-7; D not certain. The germline gives CDR1 SEHNR, CDR2 FQNEAQ (reference sequence). Trimming stripped 0 bases from V and 6 bases from J, with 9 bases between. There are 13 residues in the CDR3. CDR3 coding DNA: TGTGCCAGCAGCTTAGCGGGCTTGATCGAGCAGTACTTC. It specifies CASSLAGLIEQYF.

J is TRBJ1-4 and V is TRBV27, with a tentative D call TRBD1 (6 bases). The CDR3 covers 16 residues. V was trimmed by 6 bases and J by 3 bases, leaving 17 bases between them. The germline gives CDR1 MNHEY, CDR2 SMNVEV (reference sequence). The CDR3 bases are TGTGCCAGCAGCCAAGGACCGGGGGGCGCTAATGAAAAACTGTTTTTT. Its protein is CASSQGPGGANEKLFF.

The J gene is TRBJ2-6, the V gene TRBV7-3, with a tentative D call TRBD1 (6 bases). Trimming took 6 bases from V and 0 from J, leaving 12 bases between them. The CDR3 sequence is 16 residues long. CDR1 is SGHTA and CDR2 is FQGTGA in the germline V gene. CDR3 in amino acids: CASSLTGSSGANVLTF. The CDR3 nucleotides are TGTGCCAGCAGTCTGACAGGCAGCTCTGGGGCCAACGTCCTGACTTTC.

The rearrangement uses TRBV25-1 and TRBJ1-2; D may be TRBD1 (6 bases). V was pared by 5 bases and J by 4 bases, with 20 bases between. The CDR3 runs to 16 residues. Per germline, CDR1 MGHDK and CDR2 SYGVNS. The CDR3 DNA reads as TGTGCCAGCAGTCCCACTTGGGGGCAGAGCGGCTATGGCTACACCTTC. Its translation: CASSPTWGQSGYGYTF.

The CDR3 is CASSSTAHTEAFF. Written as DNA, the CDR3 is TGTGCCAGCAGTTCTACAGCTCACACTGAAGCTTTCTTT. This chain connects TRBV6-6 to TRBJ1-1, with D uncertain. Germline V gives CDR1 MNHNY, CDR2 SVGAGI (reference sequence). This CDR3 region has 13 residues. Between the trimmed V and J ends, which lost 4 bases and 3 bases, there was a span of 9 bases.

The sample holds one count of this clone. The rearrangement links TRBV5-1 to TRBJ1-4; no reliable D call. Germline V gene data show CDR1 as SGHRS and CDR2 as YFSETQ. V gave up 0 bases and J gave up 8 bases, with 14 bases separating them. The CDR3 is made up of 15 amino acids. The CDR3 region is CASSLAPSKGEKLFF. The CDR3 region has the DNA TGCGCCAGCAGCTTGGCCCCATCAAAAGGGGAAAAACTGTTTTTT.

The J gene is TRBJ1-1, the V gene TRBV7-3, with D maybe TRBD1 (6 bases). Germline CDR1 SGHTA, CDR2 FQGTGA. The V and J ends lost 4 bases and 7 bases respectively, with 10 bases between them. The CDR3 is 12 amino acids. The CDR3 DNA follows: TGTGCCAGCAGCTCCACGACAGGTGAAGCTTTCTTT. As protein: CASSSTTGEAFF. Filled out from reference TRBV7-3 and TRBJ1-1, the complete variable domain reads GAGVSQTPSNKVTEKGKYVELRCDPISGHTALYWYRQSLGQGPEFLIYFQGTGAADDSGLPNDRFFAVRPEGSVSTLKIQRTERGDSAVYLCASSSTTGEAFFGQGTRLTVV.

The chain uses TRBV19 and TRBJ2-6; 7 bases map to TRBD1. The ends lost 5 bases at V and 4 bases at J; junction bases unmatched: 11. The germline gives CDR1 LNHDA, CDR2 SQIVND (reference sequence). CDR3 length: 17 residues. The CDR3, as DNA: TGTGCCAGTAGTTATCAGACAGGGATTGGAGGGGCCAACGTCCTGACTTTC. Its protein product is CASSYQTGIGGANVLTF.

The gene calls are TRBV7-2 and TRBJ1-1; possible D gene TRBD1, 6 bases. The germline CDR1 and CDR2 sequences are SGHTA and FQGNSA. This CDR3 region has 14 residues. V was clipped by 3 bases and J by 4 bases, with 12 bases between them. CDR3 protein: CASSFGQKATEAFF. As DNA, the CDR3 is TGTGCCAGCAGCTTCGGACAGAAGGCCACTGAAGCTTTCTTT.